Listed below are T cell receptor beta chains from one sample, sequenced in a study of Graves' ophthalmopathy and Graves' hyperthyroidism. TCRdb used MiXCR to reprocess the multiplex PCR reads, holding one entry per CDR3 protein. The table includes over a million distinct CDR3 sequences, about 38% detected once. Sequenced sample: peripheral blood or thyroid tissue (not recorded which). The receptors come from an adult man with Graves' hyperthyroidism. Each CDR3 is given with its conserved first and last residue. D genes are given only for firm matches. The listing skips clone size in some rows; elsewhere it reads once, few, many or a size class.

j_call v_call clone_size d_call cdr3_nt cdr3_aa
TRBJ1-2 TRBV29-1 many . TGCAGCGTTGAAAGGGGAGGCTATGGCTACACCTTC CSVERGGYGYTF
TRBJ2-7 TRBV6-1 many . TGTGCCAGCAATCGACACCCGGACGAGCAGTACTTC CASNRHPDEQYF
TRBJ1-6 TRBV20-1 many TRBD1 TGCAGTGGGAAGAGGTGGGGACAGGGGGCTTCACCCCTCCACTTT CSGKRWGQGASPLHF
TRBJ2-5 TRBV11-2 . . TGTGCCAGCAGCCCGGGTGGGAGCCTGGAGACCCAGTACTTC CASSPGGSLETQYF
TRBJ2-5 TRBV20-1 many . TGCAGTGCTAGTGTGGGGGACGGCATACAAGAGACCCAGTACTTC CSASVGDGIQETQYF
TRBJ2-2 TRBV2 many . TGTGCCAGCATCAGGGAGCACACCGGGGAGCTGTTTTTT CASIREHTGELFF
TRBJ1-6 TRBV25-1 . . TGTGCCAGCCAAGAGATGGGGCAGGGGATTGCACCCCTCCACTTT CASQEMGQGIAPLHF
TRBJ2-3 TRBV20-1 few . TGCAGTGCTAGTAAGGGGGGGGCAGATACGCAGTATTTT CSASKGGADTQYF
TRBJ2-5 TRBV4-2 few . TGTGCCAGCAGCCAAGTACTTTCGGCGGGACAGTACCAAGAGACCCAGTACTTC CASSQVLSAGQYQETQYF
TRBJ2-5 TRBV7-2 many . TGTGCCAGCAGCCGAAGAATCCAAATAAAACAAGAGACCCAGTACTTC CASSRRIQIKQETQYF
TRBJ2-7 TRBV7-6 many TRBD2 TGTGCCAGCAGCCCGCGAGCGGGAGAGGTCTACGAGCAGTACTTC CASSPRAGEVYEQYF
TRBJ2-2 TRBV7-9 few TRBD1 TGTGCCAGCAGCCGCCACAGGGGGCTAGCGAACACCGGGGAGCTGTTTTTT CASSRHRGLANTGELFF
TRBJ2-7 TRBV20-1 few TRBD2 TGCAGTGCTAGAGATATTTCAGGACTAGCGGGAGACGAGCAGTACTTC CSARDISGLAGDEQYF
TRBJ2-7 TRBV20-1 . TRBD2 TGCAGTGCTTACAATTTGGCTAGCGGGGGACACTCCTACGAGCAGTACTTC CSAYNLASGGHSYEQYF
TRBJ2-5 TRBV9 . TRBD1 TGTGCCAGCAGCTTCAAGCAGGGGGCAGGGGAGACCCAGTACTTC CASSFKQGAGETQYF
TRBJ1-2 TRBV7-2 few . TGTGCCAGCAGCTCCTACCCGGGAAACAATTATGGCTACACCTTC CASSSYPGNNYGYTF
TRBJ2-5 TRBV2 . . TGTGCCAGCAGTCCACCCGTGACCCAGTACTTC CASSPPVTQYF
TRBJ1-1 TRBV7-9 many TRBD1 TGTGCCAGCAGACAGGGGTCGAACACTGAAGCTTTCTTT CASRQGSNTEAFF
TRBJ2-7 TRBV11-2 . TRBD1 TGTGCCAGCAGCCCCGTTCGTGGACAGGGGGCCGAGCAGTACTTC CASSPVRGQGAEQYF
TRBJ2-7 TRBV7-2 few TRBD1 TGTGCCAGCAGCGCAGGGACAGGGGGGTGGCAGTACTTC CASSAGTGGWQYF
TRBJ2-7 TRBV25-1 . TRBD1 TGTGCCAGCAGGTATGGTAGGTTTGGACAGGGAAAGTACGAGCAGTACTTC CASRYGRFGQGKYEQYF
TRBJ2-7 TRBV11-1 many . TGTGCCAGCAGCTACTATCCTGGTGGGGAGCAGTACTTC CASSYYPGGEQYF